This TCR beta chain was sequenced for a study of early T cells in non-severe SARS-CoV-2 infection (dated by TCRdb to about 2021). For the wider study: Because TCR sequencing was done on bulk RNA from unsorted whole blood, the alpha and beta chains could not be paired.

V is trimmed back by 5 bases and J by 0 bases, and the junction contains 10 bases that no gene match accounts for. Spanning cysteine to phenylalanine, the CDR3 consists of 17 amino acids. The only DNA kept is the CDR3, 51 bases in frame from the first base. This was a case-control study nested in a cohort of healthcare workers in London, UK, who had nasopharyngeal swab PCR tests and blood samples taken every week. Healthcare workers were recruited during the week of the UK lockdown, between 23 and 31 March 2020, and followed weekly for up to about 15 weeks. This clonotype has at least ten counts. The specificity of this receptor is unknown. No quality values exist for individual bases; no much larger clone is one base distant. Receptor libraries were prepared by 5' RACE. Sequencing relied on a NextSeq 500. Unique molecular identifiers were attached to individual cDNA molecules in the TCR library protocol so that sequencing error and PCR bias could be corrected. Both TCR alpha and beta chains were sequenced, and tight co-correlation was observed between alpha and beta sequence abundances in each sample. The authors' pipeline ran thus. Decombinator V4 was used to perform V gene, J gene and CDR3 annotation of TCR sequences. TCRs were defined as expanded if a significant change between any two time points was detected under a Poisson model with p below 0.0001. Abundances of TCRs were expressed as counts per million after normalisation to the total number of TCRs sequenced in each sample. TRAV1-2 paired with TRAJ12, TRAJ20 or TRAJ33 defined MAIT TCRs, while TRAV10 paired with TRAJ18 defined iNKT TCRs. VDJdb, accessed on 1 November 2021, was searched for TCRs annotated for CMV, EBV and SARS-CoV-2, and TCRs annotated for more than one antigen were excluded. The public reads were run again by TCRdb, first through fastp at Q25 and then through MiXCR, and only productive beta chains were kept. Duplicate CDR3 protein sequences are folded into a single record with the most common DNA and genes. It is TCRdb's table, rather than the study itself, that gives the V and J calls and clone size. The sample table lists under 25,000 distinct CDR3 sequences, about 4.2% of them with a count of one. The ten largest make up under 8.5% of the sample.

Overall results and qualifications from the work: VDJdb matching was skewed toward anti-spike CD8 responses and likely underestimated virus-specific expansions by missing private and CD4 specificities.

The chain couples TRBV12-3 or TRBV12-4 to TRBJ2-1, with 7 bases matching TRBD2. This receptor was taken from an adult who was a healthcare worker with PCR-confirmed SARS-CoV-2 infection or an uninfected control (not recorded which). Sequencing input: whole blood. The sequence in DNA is TGTGCCAGCAGTCCTAGACACGGGGGGAGCTCCTACAATGAGCAGTTCTTC. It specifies CASSPRHGGSSYNEQFF.